Below are 32 T cell receptor beta chains sequenced from a single sample in a study of graft-versus-host responses after intestinal transplantation. Sequencing was performed with immunoSEQ multiplex PCR; in TCRdb, only in-frame clones are kept and a portion is missing. In the table there are about 98,000 clones, around 83% of which are singletons. No antigen has been assigned to these receptors. The sequencing used unstimulated CD8+ T cells sorted from spleen or lymph node cells, collected before intestinal transplant. The receptors were gathered from a human donor who received an intestinal transplant.

V and J are TRBV28 and TRBJ2-7; TRBD1 matches 9 bases. This CDR3 spans 14 amino acids. The ends lost 8 bases at V and 5 bases at J; junction bases unmatched: 10. CDR1 is MDHEN and CDR2 is SYDVKM in the germline V gene. The chain's CDR3 is CASCRDRVRHEQYF. In DNA form, the CDR3 reads TGTGCCAGCTGCCGGGACAGGGTCCGGCACGAGCAGTACTTC.

V is TRBV5-4 and J is TRBJ2-3; D is uncertain. There are 15 residues in the CDR3. Germline V gene data show CDR1 as SGHNT and CDR2 as YYREEE (reference sequence). Trimming left V 2 bases short and J 3 bases short, with 13 bases between. CDR3 sequence: CASSFMWGVTDTQYF. CDR3 DNA sequence: TGTGCCAGCAGCTTTATGTGGGGTGTGACAGATACGCAGTATTTT.

This chain uses TRBV7-2 with TRBJ2-7; possibly TRBD2 for D (6 bases). V dropped 1 base and J dropped 4 bases, with 11 bases sitting between them. The CDR3 is 14 amino acids. In germline, CDR1 is SGHTA, CDR2 FQGNSA. The CDR3 protein is CASSLGGDGYEQYF. The CDR3 coding sequence is TGTGCCAGCAGCTTAGGGGGGGACGGATACGAGCAGTACTTC. Variable domain in full (rest from reference TRBV7-2 and TRBJ2-7): GAGVSQSPSNKVTEKGKDVELRCDPISGHTALYWYRQSLGQGLEFLIYFQGNSAPDKSGLPSDRFSAERTGGSVSTLTIQRTQQEDSAVYLCASSLGGDGYEQYFGPGTRLTVT.

The chain is built from TRBV5-4 and TRBJ2-2, with 8 bases matching TRBD1. CDR3 length: 15 residues. Per germline, CDR1 SGHNT and CDR2 YYREEE (reference sequence). V dropped 2 bases and J dropped 4; count of bases not matched to a gene: 4. The CDR3 loop reads CASSFQGAVTGELFF. The CDR3 region has the DNA TGTGCCAGCAGCTTTCAGGGGGCGGTCACCGGGGAGCTGTTTTTT.

The V gene is TRBV7-9, the J gene TRBJ2-7; 9 bases map to TRBD1. V shed 5 bases, J shed 6 bases, and the junction held 11 bases outside the gene matches. The CDR3 runs 15 residues. Germline CDR1 and CDR2: SEHNR and FQNEAQ (reference sequence). CDR3: CASSPRDREDGEQYF. In nucleotides, the CDR3 is TGTGCCAGCAGCCCTAGGGACAGGGAAGATGGCGAGCAGTACTTC.

V and J are TRBV19 and TRBJ2-5, with 13 bases fitting TRBD2. The CDR3 extends over 16 amino acids. CDR1 is LNHDA and CDR2 is SQIVND in the germline V gene (reference sequence). With V trimmed by 7 bases and J by 5 bases, 10 bases remained unmatched. This CDR3 is CASKRTSGSLMETQYF. CDR3 nucleotide sequence: TGTGCCAGTAAGAGGACTAGCGGGAGTCTGATGGAGACCCAGTACTTC.

V and J are TRBV7-2 and TRBJ2-5; 8 bases fit TRBD1. The CDR3 spans 14 residues. V shed 5 bases, J shed 4 bases, and the junction held 6 bases outside the gene matches. From germline, CDR1 is SGHTA and CDR2 FQGNSA. CDR3 loop: CASSPQGAGETQYF. The CDR3 bases are TGTGCCAGCAGCCCCCAGGGGGCGGGAGAGACCCAGTACTTC.

This clone was detected a few times. The chain recombines TRBV6-5 with TRBJ2-5, with D tentatively TRBD1 (6 bases). This CDR3 comprises 14 residues. Germline CDR1 MNHEY, CDR2 SVGAGI. With 3 bases removed from V and 4 bases from J, the gap between germline ends came to 12 bases. CDR3 coding DNA: TGTGCCAGCAGTTATTTTGGGGGCCCAGAGACCCAGTACTTC. Amino acid sequence: CASSYFGGPETQYF.

This rearrangement joins TRBV4-1 to TRBJ1-4; no clear D gene. V lost 1 base and J lost 8, with 8 bases in between. The CDR3 is made up of 13 amino acids. Germline V gene sequence: CDR1 MGHRA, CDR2 YSYEKL. CDR3 DNA: TGCGCCAGCAGCCAAGGGGCCCAAGAAAAACTGTTTTTT. It is translated as CASSQGAQEKLFF.

CDR3: CASTGGVMNTEAFF. The CDR3 DNA follows: TGTGCCAGCACGGGGGGCGTTATGAACACTGAAGCTTTCTTT. The V call is TRBV6-6, the J call TRBJ1-1, with D perhaps TRBD1 (6 bases). The CDR3 spans 14 residues. V dropped 7 bases and J dropped 0 bases, with 12 bases sitting between them. CDR1 MNHNY and CDR2 SVGAGI come from the germline V gene (reference sequence).

Only a few counts were recorded for this clone. The chain couples TRBV7-3 to TRBJ2-1; the D gene is possibly TRBD2 (6 bases). This CDR3 spans 15 amino acids. Trimming left V 0 bases short and J 8 bases short, with 14 bases between. The germline CDR1 and CDR2 sequences are SGHTA and FQGTGA. The CDR3 nucleotides are TGTGCCAGCAGCTTAACCCCGACTAGTTCCCATGAGCAGTTCTTC. Protein: CASSLTPTSSHEQFF. The full variable domain, completed using reference TRBV7-3 and TRBJ2-1, is GAGVSQTPSNKVTEKGKYVELRCDPISGHTALYWYRQSLGQGPEFLIYFQGTGAADDSGLPNDRFFAVRPEGSVSTLKIQRTERGDSAVYLCASSLTPTSSHEQFFGPGTRLTVL.

J is TRBJ2-3 and V is TRBV28; 8 bases agree with TRBD1. CDR1 is MDHEN and CDR2 is SYDVKM in the germline V gene. The CDR3 runs 17 residues. J gave up 3 bases and V 5 bases, and 13 bases lay outside the gene matches. The CDR3 here is CASSNGQGWGRTDTQYF. The DNA of the CDR3 is TGTGCCAGCAGTAACGGACAGGGTTGGGGTCGAACAGATACGCAGTATTTT.

This clone has only a few counts. J is TRBJ2-5 and V is TRBV5-6; 8 nucleotides agree with TRBD1. Germline assignment: CDR1 SGHDT and CDR2 YYEEEE. The CDR3 is 15 residues long. J was trimmed by 5 bases and V by 4 bases; bases with no gene match: 10. CDR3: CASSPGGFGGETQYF. The DNA of the CDR3 is TGTGCCAGCAGCCCAGGGGGCTTCGGAGGGGAGACCCAGTACTTC.

This rearrangement joins TRBV2 to TRBJ2-5, with 11 bases that match TRBD2. The CDR3 sequence is 15 residues long. With 2 bases clipped from V and 4 bases from J, the junction kept 3 bases outside the gene matches. Germline V lookup: CDR1 SNHLY, CDR2 FYNNEI. Here the CDR3 DNA reads TGTGCCAGCAGTGAAACTAGCGGGGGTAGAGAGACCCAGTACTTC. It encodes CASSETSGGRETQYF. Full variable domain (remainder filled in from reference TRBV2 and TRBJ2-5): EPEVTQTPSHQVTQMGQEVILRCVPISNHLYFYWYRQILGQKVEFLVSFYNNEISEKSEIFDDQFSVERPDGSNFTLKIRSTKLEDSAMYFCASSETSGGRETQYFGPGTRLLVL.

V is TRBV7-9 and J is TRBJ2-7, with 11 bases aligning to TRBD2. Germline V gene lookup returns CDR1 SEHNR and CDR2 FQNEAQ (reference sequence). The CDR3 totals 15 residues. Trimming removed 3 bases from V and 5 bases from J; junction bases left unmatched: 6. In DNA form, the CDR3 reads TGTGCCAGCAGCTTTTTAGCGGGAGGGCCTAACGAGCAGTACTTC. It translates to CASSFLAGGPNEQYF.

This chain links TRBV7-9 with TRBJ1-4; D possibly corresponds to TRBD1 (5 bases). Trimming removed 3 bases at V and 0 bases at J, with 5 bases between. The CDR3 is made up of 14 amino acids. The germline V gene encodes CDR1 SEHNR and CDR2 FQNEAQ (reference sequence). The CDR3 loop is CASSLGATNEKLFF. DNA for the CDR3: TGTGCCAGCAGCTTGGGGGCAACTAATGAAAAACTGTTTTTT.

The gene calls are TRBV4-1 and TRBJ2-7, with D possibly TRBD1 on 6 matching bases. The CDR3 totals 15 residues. In germline, CDR1 is MGHRA, CDR2 YSYEKL. The germline V and J ends were trimmed by 0 bases and 0 bases, with 9 bases remaining between them. CDR3 sequence reads: CASSQDGQFSYEQYF. Here the CDR3 DNA reads TGCGCCAGCAGCCAAGATGGACAGTTCTCCTACGAGCAGTACTTC.

This clone has more than one count but fewer than ten. V and J are TRBV6-1 and TRBJ2-7; D call uncertain. The CDR3 consists of 11 residues. Per the germline V gene, CDR1 is MNHNS and CDR2 is SASEGT. V was shortened by 2 bases and J by 4 bases, with 3 bases between the two germline ends. CDR3 amino acids: CASSEMYEQYF. The CDR3 region has the DNA TGTGCCAGCAGTGAAATGTACGAGCAGTACTTC.

V and J are TRBV6-6 and TRBJ1-2, with a possible D match to TRBD1 (5 bases). Per the germline V gene, CDR1 is MNHNY and CDR2 is SVGAGI (reference sequence). V lost 1 base and J 3 bases, leaving 12 bases between the germline ends. The CDR3 runs to 15 residues. The CDR3: CASSYYRDGHYGYTF. CDR3 DNA: TGTGCCAGCAGTTACTACCGGGACGGACACTATGGCTACACCTTC.

The chain is built from TRBV6-5 and TRBJ2-3; the D call may be TRBD1 or TRBD2 (5 bases each). CDR1 MNHEY and CDR2 SVGAGI come from the germline V gene. This CDR3 has 15 residues. V was clipped by 6 bases and J by 2 bases, with 15 bases between them. The CDR3 bases are TGTGCCAGCAGCCTCCGGGACCGCCCCACAGATACGCAGTATTTT. Its protein is CASSLRDRPTDTQYF.

The chain links TRBV10-3 to TRBJ2-1; 8 nucleotides line up with TRBD2. CDR3 length: 16 residues. Trimming at V came to 6 bases and at J to 5 bases, leaving 12 bases not matched to a gene. Germline V CDR1 and CDR2: ENHRY, SYGVKD. The CDR3 protein is CAIRDSGTRRDNEQFF. The CDR3 DNA is TGTGCCATCAGGGATAGCGGGACCCGCCGAGACAATGAGCAGTTCTTC.

This clone was seen once. The gene calls are TRBV27 and TRBJ2-3; 8 nucleotides line up with TRBD2. V shed 2 bases, J shed 7 bases, and the junction held 8 bases outside the gene matches. This CDR3 has 15 amino acids. CDR1 is MNHEY and CDR2 is SMNVEV in the germline V gene (reference sequence). CDR3 region: CASSLRTSKSYTQYF. In DNA, the CDR3 is TGTGCCAGCAGTTTAAGGACTAGCAAGTCATATACGCAGTATTTT.

V is TRBV30 and J is TRBJ1-2; TRBD1 might be the D (6 bases). The germline V and J ends were trimmed by 2 bases and 8 bases, with 15 bases remaining between them. Germline assignment: CDR1 GTSNPN and CDR2 SVGIG (reference sequence). The CDR3 runs to 13 residues. CDR3 amino acids: CAWSSTTGSGYTF. CDR3 coding DNA: TGTGCCTGGAGTTCCACAACAGGGAGCGGCTACACCTTC.

The rearrangement joins TRBV28 to TRBJ1-6; D ambiguous. There are 13 residues in the CDR3. Trimming left V 6 bases short and J 7 bases short, with 10 bases between. The V gene's germline CDR1 is MDHEN and CDR2 SYDVKM. CDR3 residues: CASRTDGNSPLHF. The CDR3 coding sequence is TGTGCCAGCAGAACGGACGGGAATTCACCCCTCCACTTT.

The CDR3 sequence is CASSLALLGRLQETQYF. CDR3 in DNA: TGCGCCAGCAGCTTGGCCTTGTTGGGACGCCTACAAGAGACCCAGTACTTC. The V call is TRBV5-1, the J call TRBJ2-5; D may match TRBD1 or TRBD2 (5 bases each). The length of the CDR3 is 17 residues. The germline V gene has CDR1 SGHRS and CDR2 YFSETQ. Deletions cut 0 bases from V and 2 bases from J, with 17 bases between.

The chain uses TRBV7-8 and TRBJ2-2; 10 bases match TRBD2. Unmatched junction bases numbered 17, after V lost 4 bases and J lost 3 bases. There are 20 residues in the CDR3. CDR1 and CDR2 (germline): SGHVS, FQNEAQ. The CDR3, as DNA: TGTGCCAGCAGCTCCCTCCTAACCTTCCCGACTAGCGGGCACACCGGGGAGCTGTTTTTT. Translated: CASSSLLTFPTSGHTGELFF.

The V call is TRBV19, the J call TRBJ1-1, with a weak D call TRBD1 (5 bases). The CDR3 loop spans 14 amino acids. V was pared by 3 bases and J by 3 bases, with 11 bases between. Germline V lookup: CDR1 LNHDA, CDR2 SQIVND (reference sequence). As DNA, the CDR3 is TGTGCCAGTAGTATTATGCAGGGTCACACTGAAGCTTTCTTT. Residues: CASSIMQGHTEAFF.

The gene calls are TRBV30 and TRBJ2-7, with TRBD1 matching over 9 bases. CDR3 length: 15 amino acids. V trimming: 0 bases; J trimming: 4 bases; junction bases outside the gene matches: 7. Germline values: CDR1 GTSNPN, CDR2 SVGIG (reference sequence). CDR3 region: CAWSVGFGQGYEQYF. CDR3 nucleotides: TGTGCCTGGAGTGTAGGTTTCGGACAGGGGTACGAGCAGTACTTC.

The chain combines TRBV5-1 with TRBJ1-1, with 9 bases fitting TRBD1. CDR3 length: 16 amino acids. The V gene end was trimmed by 3 bases and the J gene end by 6 bases; junction bases not matched to a gene: 12. Germline lookup yields CDR1 SGHRS and CDR2 YFSETQ. CDR3 bases: TGCGCCAGCAGCTCCGGGACAGGGAGGGGGTTCGCTGAAGCTTTCTTT. Amino acid sequence: CASSSGTGRGFAEAFF.

The chain has TRBV6-5 and TRBJ2-1, with TRBD1 matching 9 bases. Germline V gene data show CDR1 as MNHEY and CDR2 as SVGAGI. The CDR3 loop spans 16 amino acids. The junction had 5 bases not matched to a gene; V was cut back by 0 bases and J by 5 bases. The CDR3 is CASSYSGQGGNNEQFF. CDR3 sequence (DNA): TGTGCCAGCAGTTACTCGGGACAGGGAGGAAACAATGAGCAGTTCTTC.

The V call is TRBV11-3, the J call TRBJ2-7; D ambiguous. This CDR3 spans 18 amino acids. V was cut by 5 bases and J by 3 bases, with 26 bases left in between. Germline values: CDR1 SGHNT, CDR2 YENEEA. The CDR3 loop is CASSPLLRSGSLNYEQYF. DNA of the CDR3: TGTGCCAGCAGCCCTTTGCTCCGATCGGGCTCCCTTAACTACGAGCAGTACTTC.

The chain has TRBV27 and TRBJ1-1; D not resolved. CDR1 and CDR2 (germline): MNHEY, SMNVEV (reference sequence). The CDR3 is 13 residues long. V was pared by 0 bases and J by 4 bases, with 6 bases between. Here the CDR3 reads CASSLSYVTEAFF. The CDR3 DNA reads as TGTGCCAGCAGTTTATCATATGTCACTGAAGCTTTCTTT.